This T cell receptor beta chain derives from a study of blood T cell repertoires in COVID-19. From germline, CDR1 is SGDLS and CDR2 YYNGEE. The CDR3 has 14 amino acids. Between the trimmed V and J ends, which lost 0 bases and 2 bases, there was a span of 6 bases. The method was immunoSEQ multiplex PCR; TCRdb's version includes in-frame clones alone and lacks a portion of them. This table holds 180,000 or so clones, more than 70% found once. The genes are TRBV9 and TRBJ2-1; D remains unclear. The TCR sequence derives from a woman in her 30s with acute or convalescent COVID-19. Material for sequencing was peripheral blood. CDR3 region: CASSVVSTYNEQFF. CDR3 bases: TGTGCCAGCAGCGTAGTTTCCACCTACAATGAGCAGTTCTTC.